This entry features one T cell receptor beta chain sequence. Its antigen is currently unknown. RNA extraction was followed by reverse transcription into cDNA, which acted as the sequencing template. Clones were read by immunoSEQ multiplex PCR, and TCRdb kept only the in-frame ones, dropping some. The sample shows fewer than 250,000 clones, roughly 70% of them seen only once. This sample stems from a study of CD8+ T cells in alopecia areata. Study-wide results and caveats: In lesional scalp, particularly from alopecia totalis/universalis, clonality was higher than in normal scalp. Scalp and blood retained many expanded lesional clones during tofacitinib.

Treatment defined: oral pan-JAK inhibitor, 5-10 mg twice daily. Germline lookup yields CDR1 SGHTA and CDR2 FQGNSA. This CDR3 is built from 14 residues. Trimming took 5 bases from V and 6 from J; bases not matched to a gene: 6. V and J are TRBV7-2 and TRBJ2-3; 9 nucleotides line up with TRBD1. The source of this sequence is a human donor with alopecia areata. The source material was CD4+ T cells sorted from blood, sampled around week 50, from a patient treated with tofacitinib. Here the CDR3 DNA reads TGTGCCAGCAGCCAAGGACAGGGGTTTGATACGCAGTATTTT. It yields the protein CASSQGQGFDTQYF.